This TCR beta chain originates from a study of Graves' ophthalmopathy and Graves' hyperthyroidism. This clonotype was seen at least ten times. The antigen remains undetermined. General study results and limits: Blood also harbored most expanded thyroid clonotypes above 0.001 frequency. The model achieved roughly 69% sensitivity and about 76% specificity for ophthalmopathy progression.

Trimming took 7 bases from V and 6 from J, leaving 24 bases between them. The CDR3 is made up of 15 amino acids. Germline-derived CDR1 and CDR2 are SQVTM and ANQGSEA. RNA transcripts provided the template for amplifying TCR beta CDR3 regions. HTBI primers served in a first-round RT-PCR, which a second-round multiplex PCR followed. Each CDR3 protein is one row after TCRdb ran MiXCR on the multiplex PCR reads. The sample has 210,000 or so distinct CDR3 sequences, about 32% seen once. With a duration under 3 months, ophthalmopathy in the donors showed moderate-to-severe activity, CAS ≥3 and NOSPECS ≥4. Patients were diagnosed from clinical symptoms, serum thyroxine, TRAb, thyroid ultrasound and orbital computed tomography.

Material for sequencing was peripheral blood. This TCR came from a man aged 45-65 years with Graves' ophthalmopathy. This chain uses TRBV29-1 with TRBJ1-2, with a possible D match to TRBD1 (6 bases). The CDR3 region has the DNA TGCAGCGCCAAATTGGGGGCAGTTGAAAAGAATGGCTACACCTTC. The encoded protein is CSAKLGAVEKNGYTF.